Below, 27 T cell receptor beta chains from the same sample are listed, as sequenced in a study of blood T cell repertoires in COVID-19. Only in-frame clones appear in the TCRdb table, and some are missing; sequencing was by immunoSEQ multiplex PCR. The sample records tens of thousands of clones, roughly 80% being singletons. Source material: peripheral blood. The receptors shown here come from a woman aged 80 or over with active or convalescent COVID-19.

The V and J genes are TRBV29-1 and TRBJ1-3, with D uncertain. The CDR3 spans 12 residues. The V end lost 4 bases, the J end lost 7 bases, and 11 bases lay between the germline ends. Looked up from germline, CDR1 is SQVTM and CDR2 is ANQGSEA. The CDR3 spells CSVGAPGNTIYF. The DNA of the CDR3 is TGCAGCGTTGGGGCCCCGGGGAACACCATATATTTT.

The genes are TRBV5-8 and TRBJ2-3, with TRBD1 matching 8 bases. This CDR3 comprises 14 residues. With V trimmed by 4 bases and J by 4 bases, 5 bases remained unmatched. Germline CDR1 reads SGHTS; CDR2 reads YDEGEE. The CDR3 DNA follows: TGTGCCAGCAGCCCCGGACAGGGCCCAGATACGCAGTATTTT. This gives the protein CASSPGQGPDTQYF. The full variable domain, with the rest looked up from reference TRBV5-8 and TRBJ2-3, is EAGVTQSPTHLIKTRGQQATLRCSPISGHTSVYWYQQALGLGLQFLLWYDEGEERNRGNFPPRFSGRQFPNYSSELNVNALELEDSALYLCASSPGQGPDTQYFGPGTRLTVL.

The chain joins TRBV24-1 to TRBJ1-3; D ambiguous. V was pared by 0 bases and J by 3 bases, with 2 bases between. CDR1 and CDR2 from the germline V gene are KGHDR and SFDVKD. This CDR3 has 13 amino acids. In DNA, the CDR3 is TGTGCCACCAGTGATTTGCGTGGAAACACCATATATTTT. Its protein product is CATSDLRGNTIYF.

Written as DNA, the CDR3 is TGCGCCAGCAGCTTGGCCGCTTTAACGGGGGGTCCACAGAATACGCAGTATTTT. It is translated as CASSLAALTGGPQNTQYF. This chain connects TRBV5-1 to TRBJ2-3; 7 bases match TRBD2. V shed 0 bases, J shed 7 bases, and the junction held 17 bases outside the gene matches. Germline CDR1 reads SGHRS; CDR2 reads YFSETQ. The CDR3 has 18 amino acids.

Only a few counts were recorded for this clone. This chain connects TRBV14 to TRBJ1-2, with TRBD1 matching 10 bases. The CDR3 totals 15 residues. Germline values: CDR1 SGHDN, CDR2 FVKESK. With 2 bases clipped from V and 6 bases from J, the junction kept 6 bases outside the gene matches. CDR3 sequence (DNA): TGTGCCAGCAGCCAATTGGACAGGGGGTCGCATGGCTACACCTTC. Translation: CASSQLDRGSHGYTF.

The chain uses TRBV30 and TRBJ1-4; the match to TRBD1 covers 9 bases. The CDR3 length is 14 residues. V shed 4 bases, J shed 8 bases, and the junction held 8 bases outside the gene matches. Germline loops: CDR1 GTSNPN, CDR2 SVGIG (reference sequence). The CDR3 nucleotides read TGTGCCTGGAACAGGGGGCTAATGGAGGAAAAACTGTTTTTT. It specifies CAWNRGLMEEKLFF.

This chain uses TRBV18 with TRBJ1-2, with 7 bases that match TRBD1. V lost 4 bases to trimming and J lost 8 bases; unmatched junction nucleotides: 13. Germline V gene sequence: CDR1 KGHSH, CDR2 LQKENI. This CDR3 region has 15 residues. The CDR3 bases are TGTGCCAGCTCACTAAGGGACAGTCTTTCATGGGGCTACACCTTC. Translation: CASSLRDSLSWGYTF.

The CDR3 nucleotides are TGTGCCAGCAGGAAGACAGGGCTAGACTATGGCTACACCTTC. Translated: CASRKTGLDYGYTF. J is TRBJ1-2 and V is TRBV7-2; 7 bases line up with TRBD1. Germline V gene lookup returns CDR1 SGHTA and CDR2 FQGNSA. The CDR3 has 14 amino acids. V dropped 6 bases and J dropped 3; count of bases not matched to a gene: 7.

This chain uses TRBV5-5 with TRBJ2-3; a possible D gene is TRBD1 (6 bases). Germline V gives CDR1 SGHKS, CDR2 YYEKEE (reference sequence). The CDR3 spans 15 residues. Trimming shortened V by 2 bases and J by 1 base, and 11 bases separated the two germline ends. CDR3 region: CASSFRGGRTDTQYF. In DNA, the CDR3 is TGTGCCAGCAGCTTTCGTGGGGGCCGCACAGATACGCAGTATTTT.

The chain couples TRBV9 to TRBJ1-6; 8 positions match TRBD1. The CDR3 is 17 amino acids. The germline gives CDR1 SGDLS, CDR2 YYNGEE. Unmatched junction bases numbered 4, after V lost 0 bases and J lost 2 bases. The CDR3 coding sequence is TGTGCCAGCAGCGTAGGGGGGACAGGAGCCTATAATTCACCCCTCCACTTT. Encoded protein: CASSVGGTGAYNSPLHF.

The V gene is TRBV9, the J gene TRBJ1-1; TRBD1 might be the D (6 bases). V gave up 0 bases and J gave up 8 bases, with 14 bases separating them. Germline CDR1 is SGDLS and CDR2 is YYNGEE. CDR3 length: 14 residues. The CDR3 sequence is CASSVVPQGSEAFF. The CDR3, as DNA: TGTGCCAGCAGCGTAGTTCCCCAGGGGTCAGAAGCTTTCTTT.

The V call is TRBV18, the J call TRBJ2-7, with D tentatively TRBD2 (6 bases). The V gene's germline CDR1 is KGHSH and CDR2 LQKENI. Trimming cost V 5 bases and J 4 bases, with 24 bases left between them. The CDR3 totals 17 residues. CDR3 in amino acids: CASSERITGSQGYEQYF. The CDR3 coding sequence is TGTGCCAGCTCAGAGAGAATTACCGGGAGTCAAGGTTACGAGCAGTACTTC.

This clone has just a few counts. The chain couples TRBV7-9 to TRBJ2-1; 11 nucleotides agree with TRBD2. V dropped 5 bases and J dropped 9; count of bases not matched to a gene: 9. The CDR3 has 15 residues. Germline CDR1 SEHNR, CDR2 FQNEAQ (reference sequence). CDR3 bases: TGTGCCAGCAGCCAACTAGCGGGGGCCGCAGGTGAGCAGTTCTTC. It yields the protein CASSQLAGAAGEQFF.

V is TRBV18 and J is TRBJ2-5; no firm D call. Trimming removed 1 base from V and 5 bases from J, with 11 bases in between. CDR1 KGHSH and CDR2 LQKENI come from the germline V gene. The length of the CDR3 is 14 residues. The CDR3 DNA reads TGTGCCAGCTCACCACTCCAGGAAGGTGAGACCCAGTACTTC. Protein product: CASSPLQEGETQYF.

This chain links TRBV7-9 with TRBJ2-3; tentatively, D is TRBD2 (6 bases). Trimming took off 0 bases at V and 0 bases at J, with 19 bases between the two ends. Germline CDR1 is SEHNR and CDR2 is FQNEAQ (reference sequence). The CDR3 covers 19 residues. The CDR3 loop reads CASSLAGAGGTGSTDTQYF. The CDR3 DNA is TGTGCCAGCAGCTTAGCCGGGGCAGGAGGGACGGGGAGCACAGATACGCAGTATTTT.

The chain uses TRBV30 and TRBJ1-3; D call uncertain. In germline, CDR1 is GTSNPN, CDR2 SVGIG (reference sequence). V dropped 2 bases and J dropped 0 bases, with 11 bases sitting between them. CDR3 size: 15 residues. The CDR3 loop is CAWSIAVNSGNTIYF. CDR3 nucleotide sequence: TGTGCCTGGAGTATCGCAGTGAACTCTGGAAACACCATATATTTT. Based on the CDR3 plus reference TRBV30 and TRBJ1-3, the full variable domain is SQTIHQWPATLVQPVGSPLSLECTVEGTSNPNLYWYRQAAGRGLQLLFYSVGIGQISSEVPQNLSASRPQDRQFILSSKKLLLSDSGFYLCAWSIAVNSGNTIYFGEGSWLTVV.

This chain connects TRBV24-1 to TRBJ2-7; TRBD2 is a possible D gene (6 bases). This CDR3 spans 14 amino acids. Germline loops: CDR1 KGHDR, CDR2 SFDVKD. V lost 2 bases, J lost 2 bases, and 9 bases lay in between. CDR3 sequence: CATSDSRTTYEQYF. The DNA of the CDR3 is TGTGCCACCAGTGATTCCCGGACTACCTACGAGCAGTACTTC.

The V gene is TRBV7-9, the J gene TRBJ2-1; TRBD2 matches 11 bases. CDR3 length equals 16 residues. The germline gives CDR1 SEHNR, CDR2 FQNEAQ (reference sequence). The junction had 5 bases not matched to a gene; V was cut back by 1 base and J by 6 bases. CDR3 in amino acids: CASSLGGLAGSNEQFF. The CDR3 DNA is TGTGCCAGCAGCTTAGGAGGACTAGCGGGTTCCAATGAGCAGTTCTTC.

The CDR3 loop is CASRSTGGSYEQYF. DNA of the CDR3: TGTGCCAGCAGATCGACAGGGGGCTCCTACGAGCAGTACTTC. The chain links TRBV7-2 to TRBJ2-7, with 9 bases aligning to TRBD1. The germline V gene encodes CDR1 SGHTA and CDR2 FQGNSA. CDR3 length: 14 amino acids. Trimming removed 6 bases from V and 0 bases from J; junction bases left unmatched: 3. The full variable domain, completed using reference TRBV7-2 and TRBJ2-7, is GAGVSQSPSNKVTEKGKDVELRCDPISGHTALYWYRQSLGQGLEFLIYFQGNSAPDKSGLPSDRFSAERTGGSVSTLTIQRTQQEDSAVYLCASRSTGGSYEQYFGPGTRLTVT.

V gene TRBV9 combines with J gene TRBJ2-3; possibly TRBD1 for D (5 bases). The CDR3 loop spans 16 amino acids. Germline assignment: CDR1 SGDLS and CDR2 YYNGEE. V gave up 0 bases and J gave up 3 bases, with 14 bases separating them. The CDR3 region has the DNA TGTGCCAGCAGCGTAGCTCAAGGGGTCGTAACAGATACGCAGTATTTT. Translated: CASSVAQGVVTDTQYF.

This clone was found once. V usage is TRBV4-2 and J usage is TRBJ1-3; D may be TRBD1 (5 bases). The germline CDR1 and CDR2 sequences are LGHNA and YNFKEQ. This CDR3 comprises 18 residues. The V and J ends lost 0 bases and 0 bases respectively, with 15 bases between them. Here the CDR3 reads CASSQDKPQEYSGNTIYF. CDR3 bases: TGTGCCAGCAGCCAAGATAAACCACAGGAGTACTCTGGAAACACCATATATTTT.

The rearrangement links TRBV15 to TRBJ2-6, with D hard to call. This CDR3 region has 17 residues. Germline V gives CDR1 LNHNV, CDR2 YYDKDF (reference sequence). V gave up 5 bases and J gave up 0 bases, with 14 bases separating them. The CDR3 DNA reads TGTGCCACCAGCCGTCTTTTTGCCAGCTCTGGGGCCAACGTCCTGACTTTC. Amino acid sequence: CATSRLFASSGANVLTF. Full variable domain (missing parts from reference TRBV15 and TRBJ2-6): DAMVIQNPRYQVTQFGKPVTLSCSQTLNHNVMYWYQQKSSQAPKLLFHYYDKDFNNEADTPDNFQSRRPNTSFCFLDIRSPGLGDTAMYLCATSRLFASSGANVLTFGAGSRLTVL.

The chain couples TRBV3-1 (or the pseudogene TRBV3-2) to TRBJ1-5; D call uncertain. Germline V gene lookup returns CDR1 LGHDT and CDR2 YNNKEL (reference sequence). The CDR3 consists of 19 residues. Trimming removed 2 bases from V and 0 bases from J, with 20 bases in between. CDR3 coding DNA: TGTGCCAGCAGCCAAATCCCCAACGCGGGCCCGTTTAGCAATCAGCCCCAGCATTTT. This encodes CASSQIPNAGPFSNQPQHF.

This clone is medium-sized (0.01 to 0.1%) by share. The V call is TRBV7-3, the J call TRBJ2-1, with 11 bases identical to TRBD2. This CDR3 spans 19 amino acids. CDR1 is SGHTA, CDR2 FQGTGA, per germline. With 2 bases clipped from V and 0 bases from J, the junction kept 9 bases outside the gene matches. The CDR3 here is CASSLEPGLADDSYNEQFF. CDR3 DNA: TGTGCCAGCAGCTTAGAGCCGGGACTAGCGGATGACTCCTACAATGAGCAGTTCTTC.

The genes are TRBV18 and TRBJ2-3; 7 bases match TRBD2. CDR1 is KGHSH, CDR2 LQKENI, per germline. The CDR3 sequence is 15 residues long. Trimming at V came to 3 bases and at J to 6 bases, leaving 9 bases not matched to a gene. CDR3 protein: CASSPKISGVDTQYF. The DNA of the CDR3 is TGTGCCAGCTCACCGAAGATAAGCGGGGTGGATACGCAGTATTTT.

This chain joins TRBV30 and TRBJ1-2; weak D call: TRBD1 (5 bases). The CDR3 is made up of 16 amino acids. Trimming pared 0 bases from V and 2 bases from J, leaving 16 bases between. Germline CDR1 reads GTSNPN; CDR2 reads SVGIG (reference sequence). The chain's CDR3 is CAWSVFVRKGNYGYTF. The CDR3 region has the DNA TGTGCCTGGAGTGTATTTGTACGGAAGGGGAACTATGGCTACACCTTC.

For the CDR3, the DNA is TGTGCCAGCAGTTACAAGGTGGGACAGCAATATGGCTACACCTTC. This sequence encodes CASSYKVGQQYGYTF. The V call is TRBV6-5, the J call TRBJ1-2; TRBD1 aligns across 7 bases. The CDR3 is 15 residues long. CDR1 is MNHEY and CDR2 is SVGAGI in the germline V gene. Unmatched junction bases numbered 8, after V lost 2 bases and J lost 5 bases.